The 8 T cell receptor beta chains in this list originate from one sample, sequenced in a study of cytomegalovirus exposure and HLA in healthy donors. The PCR contained 60 Vbeta and 13 Jbeta primers. Measured with immunoSEQ multiplex PCR; TCRdb has only the in-frame clones, and not every one. The sample has roughly 140,000 clones; about 80% are singletons. The sample consisted of PBMCs. The source of these receptors is a man aged 30 to 45 in good health and CMV-seropositive.

This rearrangement joins TRBV6-6 to TRBJ1-2; 8 bases match TRBD1. The CDR3 has 16 amino acids. Germline-derived CDR1 and CDR2 are MNHNY and SVGAGI (reference sequence). Trimming cost V 8 bases and J 1 base; bases outside gene matches: 12. Here the CDR3 DNA reads TGTGCCAGCGGAATCCCCGGACAGGGAAGTAACTATGGCTACACCTTC. Translated, it gives CASGIPGQGSNYGYTF.

This chain joins TRBV4-3 and TRBJ2-7, with TRBD1 as a possible D gene (5 bases). Trimming removed 0 bases at V and 4 bases at J, with 10 bases between. Per germline, CDR1 LGHNA and CDR2 YSLEER. CDR3 size: 14 residues. The CDR3 is CASSQERGNYEQYF. CDR3 DNA sequence: TGCGCCAGCAGCCAAGAAAGGGGCAATTACGAGCAGTACTTC.

The chain links TRBV5-1 to TRBJ2-1, with 7 bases identical to TRBD2. Trimming at V came to 4 bases and at J to 3 bases, leaving 7 bases not matched to a gene. Germline values: CDR1 SGHRS, CDR2 YFSETQ. The CDR3 totals 15 residues. This CDR3 reads CASSRGGSNYNEQFF. The CDR3 DNA reads as TGCGCCAGCAGCCGGGGCGGGAGTAACTACAATGAGCAGTTCTTC.

The chain is built from TRBV30 and TRBJ2-7; D remains unclear. The CDR3 loop spans 12 amino acids. The germline V gene encodes CDR1 GTSNPN and CDR2 SVGIG (reference sequence). V was shortened by 0 bases and J by 3 bases, with 6 bases between the two germline ends. The CDR3: CAWSVAGYEQYF. The CDR3 DNA follows: TGTGCCTGGAGTGTAGCCGGCTACGAGCAGTACTTC.

The chain has TRBV7-2 and TRBJ2-7, with a weak D call TRBD2 (6 bases). The V gene's germline CDR1 is SGHTA and CDR2 FQGNSA. Trimming took off 5 bases at V and 7 bases at J, with 21 bases between the two ends. The CDR3 is 15 amino acids. The CDR3 sequence is CASSPIGGFSGEQYF. CDR3 bases: TGTGCCAGCAGCCCCATCGGGGGTTTTTCGGGTGAGCAGTACTTC.

The chain links TRBV21-1 to TRBJ1-4. TRBV21-1 is a pseudogene locus. CDR3 length: 14 residues. CDR3 sequence reads: CASETTGYNEKLFF. CDR3 sequence (DNA): TGTGCCAGCGAAACCACGGGTTATAATGAAAAACTGTTTTTT.

The gene calls are TRBV19 and TRBJ1-5; a weak D match, TRBD1 (6 bases). The CDR3 loop spans 15 amino acids. Trimming shortened V by 9 bases and J by 1 base, and 16 bases separated the two germline ends. Germline V CDR1 and CDR2: LNHDA, SQIVND (reference sequence). CDR3 amino acids: CASPPRGCSNQPQHF. Here the CDR3 DNA reads TGTGCCAGCCCGCCCAGGGGCTGCAGCAATCAGCCCCAGCATTTT.

The gene calls are TRBV13 and TRBJ2-5, with D unresolved. The closer fit of TRBJ2-7 to the DNA end suggests the J call may be wrong. The length of the CDR3 is 16 residues. The germline CDR1 and CDR2 sequences are PRHDT and FYEKMQ (reference sequence). The DNA for the CDR3 is TGTGCCAGCAGCTTAGGGTCGTGGCAGGTCGAAAACGAGCAGTACTTC. Translation gives CASSLGSWQVENEQYF.